This T cell receptor (beta chain) was captured by sequencing in a study of CD8 T cells in ankylosing spondylitis. The study, taken as a whole, reports: A TCR beta motif of 8 or 9 highly homologous variants appeared characteristic of ankylosing spondylitis blood. Reported data indicate significant enrichment of disease-linked clones within matched ankylosing spondylitis synovial fluid.

Construction of TCR beta libraries was performed using quantitative 5'-RACE with molecular barcodes. TCRdb reprocessed the 5' RACE reads via MiXCR and lists one record per CDR3 protein. This sample has about 200,000 distinct CDR3 sequences, with 6% to 8.5% found just once. Ten or more counts support this clonotype. Antigen unknown. Sequenced: blood, either unsorted or a sorted T cell fraction (not recorded which). The receptor's source is a male donor with ankylosing spondylitis.

CDR3: CASSLGGQHMGETQYF. In DNA form, the CDR3 reads TGTGCCAGCAGTTTAGGTGGACAGCATATGGGAGAGACCCAGTACTTC. V usage is TRBV27 and J usage is TRBJ2-5, with a tentative D call TRBD1 (6 bases). The CDR3 loop spans 16 amino acids. V lost 2 bases to trimming and J lost 4 bases, with 17 bases between them. Germline-derived CDR1 and CDR2 are MNHEY and SMNVEV (reference sequence).